This T cell receptor beta chain is from a study of cytomegalovirus exposure and HLA in healthy donors. The PCR had 60 Vbeta and 13 Jbeta primers. The repertoire was sequenced with immunoSEQ multiplex PCR; TCRdb's copy has only in-frame clones and lacks some. The sample lists some 150,000 clones, roughly 80% occurring once. The CDR3 totals 14 residues. Trimming removed 6 bases at V and 0 bases at J, with 11 bases between. Germline V gene data show CDR1 as PRHDT and CDR2 as FYEKMQ (reference sequence). Regarding the study as a whole: In vitro work confirmed that a few CMV-associated chains recognize CMV antigens. In an earlier analysis, most TCR beta V segments were productive about 87% or about 30% of the time.

This clone showed up just once. The antigen is undetermined. The sequence came from a man aged 40-55 years in good health and CMV-seronegative. The source material was PBMCs. The chain carries TRBV13 and TRBJ2-5, with D unclear. CDR3 nucleotide sequence: TGTGCCAGCAGTTCCCAATTTTACCAAGAGACCCAGTACTTC. It codes for CASSSQFYQETQYF.